This T cell receptor beta chain was retrieved from a study of T cells in narcolepsy. This clone has only one observation. The length of the CDR3 is 14 residues. CDR1 and CDR2 (germline): SGHRS, YFSETQ. Trimming stripped 0 bases from V and 1 base from J, with 7 bases between. The method was immunoSEQ multiplex PCR; TCRdb's version includes in-frame clones alone and lacks a portion of them. The table includes 20,000 to 25,000 clones, 90% to 95% detected once. Sequenced sample: CD45RA- memory CD4+ T cells from PBMCs. V usage is TRBV5-1 and J usage is TRBJ1-1; the D is unclear. The TCR originated in a human donor with narcolepsy. CDR3 protein: CASSLANRNTEAFF. The CDR3 region has the DNA TGCGCCAGCAGCTTGGCGAATCGGAACACTGAAGCTTTCTTT.